The clone carrying this T cell receptor (beta chain) was observed many times. Genomic DNA constituted the template upon which TCR beta VDJ and CDR3 profiling was performed. TCRdb used MiXCR to reprocess the reads, holding one entry per CDR3 protein. The table includes 180,000 or so distinct CDR3 sequences, around 48% detected once. The data originate from a study of CD8+CD57+ T cells in acquired aplastic anemia. V shed 0 bases and J shed 0 bases, with 3 bases lying between them. Germline CDR1 SGHNT, CDR2 YYREEE (reference sequence). This CDR3 has 13 residues. Sequenced patients had shown CD8+CD57+ cell expansion by flow cytometry. Every one of the patients had aplastic anemia (severe, acquired).

The sample comprised sorted CD4+, CD8+, or CD8+CD57+ T cells (not recorded which) from PBMCs. The TCR originated in a human donor with aplastic anemia. This chain uses TRBV5-4 with TRBJ1-1; no reliable D call. CDR3 amino acids: CASSLDLNTEAFF. The DNA of the CDR3 is TGTGCCAGCAGCTTGGATCTGAACACTGAAGCTTTCTTT.